The clone carrying this TCR beta chain was observed many times. Its antigen is not identified. The CDR3 sequence is 14 residues long. Trimming removed 3 bases at V and 2 bases at J, with 7 bases between. Germline CDR1 reads MNHEY; CDR2 reads SMNVEV (reference sequence). Arm-PCR of CDR3 regions and iRepertoire HTBI primers were the basis on which TCR beta libraries were built. Using its own MiXCR run on the multiplex PCR reads, TCRdb lists one record per CDR3 protein. The table shows hundreds of thousands of distinct CDR3 sequences, with around 15% occurring only once. These data belong to a study of regulatory T cells in long-lasting Graves disease. Study context: Under 3 months of antithyroid drugs had been taken by newly diagnosed Graves' patients. General observations from the study: Blood alone, not thyroid tissue, was studied. A limited number of samples was an acknowledged limitation.

The time point denotes: newly diagnosed GD, antithyroid drugs for less than 3 months. Researchers made the TCR library from RNA that was extracted from PBMCs. This TCR was sampled from a female donor with Graves disease. The chain is built from TRBV27 and TRBJ1-4; D unclear. The input for sequencing was peripheral blood mononuclear cells (PBMCs), taken at new diagnosis, from a patient treated with antithyroid drugs. CDR3 residues: CASSFTATNEKLFF. Written as DNA, the CDR3 is TGTGCCAGCAGTTTTACAGCGACTAATGAAAAACTGTTTTTT.